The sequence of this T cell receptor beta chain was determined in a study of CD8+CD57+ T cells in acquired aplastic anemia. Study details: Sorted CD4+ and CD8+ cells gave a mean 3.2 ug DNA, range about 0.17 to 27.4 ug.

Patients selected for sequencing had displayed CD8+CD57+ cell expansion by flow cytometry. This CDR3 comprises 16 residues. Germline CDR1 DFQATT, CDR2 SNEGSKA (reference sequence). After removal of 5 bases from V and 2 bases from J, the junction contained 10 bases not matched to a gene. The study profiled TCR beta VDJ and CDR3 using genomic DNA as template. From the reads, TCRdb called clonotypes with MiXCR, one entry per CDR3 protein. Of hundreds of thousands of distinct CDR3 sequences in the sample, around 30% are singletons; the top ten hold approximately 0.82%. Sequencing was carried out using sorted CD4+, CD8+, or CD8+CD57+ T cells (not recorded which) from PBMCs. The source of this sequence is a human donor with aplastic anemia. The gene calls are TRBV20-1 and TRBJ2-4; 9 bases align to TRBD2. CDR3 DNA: TGCAGTGCTGGCCTGGGCGGGGGGGCTACCAAAAACATTCAGTACTTC. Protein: CSAGLGGGATKNIQYF.